This passage covers 25 T cell receptor beta chains from one sample sequenced in a study of T cells after yellow fever vaccination (dated by TCRdb to about 2019). The library relied on 5' RACE. These reads were obtained on an Illumina HiSeq 2500. The raw public reads went through TCRdb reprocessing: fastp at Q25, MiXCR clone calling, in-frame beta chains kept. Every entry covers one CDR3 protein and lists the most common genes and DNA from its rows. Present in this sample are about 400,000 distinct CDR3 sequences, approximately 5.7% of which were seen just once. The ten largest account for 15% of the sample. Read against the paper, the sample's treatment or condition label means: live attenuated yellow fever vaccine strain. Sequenced here: PBMCs, sampled 5 days after the yellow fever booster vaccination. Receptor source: a man aged 30-40 years who received the YFV17D yellow fever vaccine.

This clonotype was detected a few times. This chain links TRBV7-2 with TRBJ2-1; 7 bases are shared with TRBD1. The V and J ends lost 5 bases and 4 bases, in that order; junction bases with no gene match: 5. Germline loops: CDR1 SGHTA, CDR2 FQGNSA. There are 14 residues in the CDR3. This CDR3 is CASSKPTGYNEQFF. Here the CDR3 DNA reads TGTGCCAGCAGCAAGCCGACAGGGTACAATGAGCAGTTCTTC.

This clonotype was seen only a few times. The chain links TRBV5-1 to TRBJ2-2; D unresolved. V lost 4 bases and J 4 bases, leaving 14 bases between the germline ends. Germline V CDR1 and CDR2: SGHRS, YFSETQ. This CDR3 region has 15 residues. CDR3 bases: TGCGCCAGCAGCGTCTCCCCAGACCCCACCGGGGAGCTGTTTTTT. Residues: CASSVSPDPTGELFF.

This clonotype was seen a few times. This chain joins TRBV5-1 and TRBJ2-7; D perhaps matches TRBD2 (6 bases). Germline V CDR1 and CDR2: SGHRS, YFSETQ. The V and J ends lost 6 bases and 6 bases respectively, with 16 bases between them. CDR3 size: 13 residues. The CDR3 DNA reads as TGCGCCAGCATGGGTGTCGGGAGCAGCGAGCAGTACTTC. Protein product: CASMGVGSSEQYF. Based on the CDR3 plus reference TRBV5-1 and TRBJ2-7, the full variable domain is KAGVTQTPRYLIKTRGQQVTLSCSPISGHRSVSWYQQTPGQGLQFLFEYFSETQRNKGNFPGRFSGRQFSNSRSEMNVSTLELGDSALYLCASMGVGSSEQYFGPGTRLTVT.

This clonotype was detected many times. This rearrangement joins TRBV15 to TRBJ2-5; 10 positions agree with TRBD2. The J segment lost 4 bases and the V segment lost 0 bases, leaving 8 bases of the junction unmatched. The CDR3 loop spans 17 amino acids. Germline loops: CDR1 LNHNV, CDR2 YYDKDF (reference sequence). Here the CDR3 DNA reads TGTGCCACCAGCAGAGATCCTAGCGGGAGTTTTGGAGAGACCCAGTACTTC. This sequence encodes CATSRDPSGSFGETQYF.

This clonotype came up a few times. The chain carries TRBV20-1 and TRBJ2-7; D gene uncertain. The CDR3 runs to 14 residues. V dropped 0 bases and J dropped 4 bases, with 13 bases sitting between them. Germline lookup yields CDR1 DFQATT and CDR2 SNEGSKA (reference sequence). CDR3 sequence (DNA): TGCAGTGCTAGAGAGACTGGTAGTAGATACGAGCAGTACTTC. Its translation: CSARETGSRYEQYF.

The rearrangement links TRBV20-1 to TRBJ2-6; D is undetermined. CDR3 length: 15 residues. V lost 6 bases to trimming and J lost 0 bases, with 12 bases between them. Germline CDR1 reads DFQATT; CDR2 reads SNEGSKA (reference sequence). This chain's CDR3 is CSADGWNSGANVLTF. CDR3 sequence (DNA): TGCAGTGCAGACGGCTGGAACTCTGGGGCCAACGTCCTGACTTTC.

This clonotype was counted at least ten times. This chain connects TRBV28 to TRBJ2-5; no firm D call. The CDR3 runs 15 residues. CDR1 and CDR2 (germline): MDHEN, SYDVKM. The V end was cut by 7 bases, the J end by 5 bases, with 20 bases between. The CDR3, as DNA: TGTGCCAGCAAAGTAGGAGACATGGTTGGGGAGACCCAGTACTTC. This encodes CASKVGDMVGETQYF.

This clonotype was detected ten times or more. The rearrangement joins TRBV27 to TRBJ2-1; 7 nucleotides agree with TRBD2. The V gene end was trimmed by 4 bases and the J gene end by 0 bases; junction bases not matched to a gene: 6. The germline V gene has CDR1 MNHEY and CDR2 SMNVEV (reference sequence). This CDR3 contains 16 residues. The CDR3 DNA sequence: TGTGCCAGCAGTTCCCTAGCGGCCAGCTCCTACAATGAGCAGTTCTTC. Translating gives CASSSLAASSYNEQFF.

This clonotype was seen only a few times. V and J are TRBV6-2 or TRBV6-3 and TRBJ2-6; D tentatively reads TRBD1 or TRBD2 (5 bases each). This CDR3 spans 19 amino acids. Trimming left V 0 bases short and J 0 bases short, with 15 bases between. Per germline, CDR1 MNHEY and CDR2 SVGEGT. CDR3 protein: CASSYSVKGTISGANVLTF. Written as DNA, the CDR3 is TGTGCCAGCAGTTACTCGGTTAAGGGGACGATCTCTGGGGCCAACGTCCTGACTTTC.

The table lists this clonotype with a few counts. V is TRBV4-2 and J is TRBJ2-7; D unresolved. This CDR3 contains 16 residues. Between the trimmed V and J ends, which lost 0 bases and 4 bases, there was a span of 16 bases. Germline lookup yields CDR1 LGHNA and CDR2 YNFKEQ. CDR3 region: CASSQDWANSMYEQYF. As DNA, the CDR3 is TGTGCCAGCAGCCAAGATTGGGCAAACTCAATGTACGAGCAGTACTTC.

This clonotype occurred a few times. The chain carries TRBV7-2 and TRBJ2-3; perhaps TRBD1 as D (5 bases). The CDR3 length is 16 residues. The V and J ends lost 7 bases and 0 bases respectively, with 17 bases between them. The germline CDR1 and CDR2 sequences are SGHTA and FQGNSA. The CDR3 sequence: CASKGYGGFSTDTQYF. The DNA for the CDR3 is TGTGCCAGCAAGGGGTACGGTGGTTTCAGCACAGATACGCAGTATTTT.

The V gene is TRBV7-2, the J gene TRBJ2-4, with a weak D call TRBD2 (5 bases). In germline, CDR1 is SGHTA, CDR2 FQGNSA. The CDR3 spans 15 residues. Trimming removed 3 bases from V and 0 bases from J, with 9 bases in between. CDR3: CASSFLALAKNIQYF. CDR3 sequence (DNA): TGTGCCAGCAGCTTCCTAGCTCTAGCCAAAAACATTCAGTACTTC.

This clonotype was recorded a few times. The rearrangement links TRBV10-2 to TRBJ2-7; TRBD2 is a possible D gene (5 bases). Trimming took 6 bases from V and 7 from J, leaving 10 bases between them. The CDR3 runs to 11 residues. Germline CDR1 is WSHSY and CDR2 is SAAADI. CDR3 amino acids: CASSPRVEQYF. CDR3 sequence (DNA): TGCGCCAGCAGCCCGCGGGTGGAGCAGTACTTC.

The chain uses TRBV5-1 and TRBJ2-3; no clear D gene. The CDR3 is 15 amino acids. V was trimmed by 0 bases and J by 2 bases, leaving 10 bases between them. From germline, CDR1 is SGHRS and CDR2 YFSETQ. This CDR3 reads CASSLEGAHTDTQYF. The DNA for the CDR3 is TGCGCCAGCAGCTTGGAGGGCGCTCACACAGATACGCAGTATTTT.

This clonotype has ten or more counts. This chain uses TRBV4-2 with TRBJ2-1, with 12 bases that match TRBD2. V trimming: 4 bases; J trimming: 6 bases; junction bases outside the gene matches: 16. CDR1 is LGHNA and CDR2 is YNFKEQ in the germline V gene. This CDR3 spans 19 amino acids. CDR3 in amino acids: CASSPGQGSRLAGANEQFF. The CDR3 DNA is TGTGCCAGCAGCCCAGGACAGGGTAGCAGACTAGCGGGAGCCAATGAGCAGTTCTTC.

This clonotype has at least ten counts. The CDR3 DNA sequence: TGTGCCAGCAGTTATCTCCGGGGGACTGAAGCTTTCTTT. The encoded protein is CASSYLRGTEAFF. V and J are TRBV6-2 or TRBV6-3 and TRBJ1-1, with D possibly matching TRBD1 (5 bases). Trimming stripped 3 bases from V and 5 bases from J, with 10 bases between. The CDR3 length is 13 residues. Germline V lookup: CDR1 MNHEY, CDR2 SVGEGT.

This clonotype was seen only a few times. The V call is TRBV28, the J call TRBJ2-7; D possibly uses TRBD1 or TRBD2 (5 bases each). CDR1 and CDR2 from the germline V gene are MDHEN and SYDVKM. This CDR3 has 15 residues. With 4 bases removed from V and 0 bases from J, the gap between germline ends came to 13 bases. The CDR3: CASSSGTYFSYEQYF. In DNA form, the CDR3 reads TGTGCCAGCAGTTCCGGGACGTACTTCTCCTACGAGCAGTACTTC.

V is TRBV6-2 or TRBV6-3 and J is TRBJ1-3; D is unclear. The V and J ends lost 5 bases and 0 bases respectively, with 5 bases between them. The germline CDR1 and CDR2 sequences are MNHEY and SVGEGT. This CDR3 is built from 13 residues. The CDR3 DNA sequence: TGTGCCAGCAGTGTCGGCTCTGGAAACACCATATATTTT. Its protein is CASSVGSGNTIYF.

This clonotype was counted a few times. V and J are TRBV25-1 and TRBJ2-7; TRBD2 matches 7 bases. The ends lost 3 bases at V and 2 bases at J; junction bases unmatched: 4. Per the germline V gene, CDR1 is MGHDK and CDR2 is SYGVNS. The CDR3 loop spans 14 amino acids. CDR3 in amino acids: CASSDRGVTYEQYF. The CDR3 DNA sequence: TGTGCCAGCAGTGATCGGGGGGTAACCTACGAGCAGTACTTC.

This clonotype was seen a handful of times. This CDR3 reads CASSQSGEAFF. Written as DNA, the CDR3 is TGCGCCAGCAGTCAGAGCGGTGAAGCTTTCTTT. The chain joins TRBV23-1 to TRBJ1-1; D not certain. TRBV23-1 counts as an open reading frame of uncertain function. The CDR3 spans 11 residues. V gave up 3 bases and J gave up 7 bases, with 6 bases separating them.

The rearrangement joins TRBV2 to TRBJ2-1, with D perhaps TRBD2 (5 bases). CDR3 length equals 13 residues. Per germline, CDR1 SNHLY and CDR2 FYNNEI. The V end lost 7 bases, the J end lost 7 bases, and 14 bases lay between the germline ends. In nucleotides, the CDR3 is TGTGCCAGCACAGGAGTACGGGAAAATGAGCAGTTCTTC. Its protein is CASTGVRENEQFF. The complete variable domain, with remaining parts taken from reference TRBV2 and TRBJ2-1, reads EPEVTQTPSHQVTQMGQEVILRCVPISNHLYFYWYRQILGQKVEFLVSFYNNEISEKSEIFDDQFSVERPDGSNFTLKIRSTKLEDSAMYFCASTGVRENEQFFGPGTRLTVL.

The rearrangement uses TRBV5-1 and TRBJ2-2, with TRBD1 matching 7 bases. Germline CDR1 and CDR2: SGHRS and YFSETQ. The length of the CDR3 is 14 residues. With 4 bases clipped from V and 5 bases from J, the junction kept 5 bases outside the gene matches. The chain's CDR3 is CASSPEGATGELFF. The CDR3 DNA is TGCGCCAGCAGCCCTGAGGGGGCAACCGGGGAGCTGTTTTTT. The whole variable domain, remainder taken from reference TRBV5-1 and TRBJ2-2, is KAGVTQTPRYLIKTRGQQVTLSCSPISGHRSVSWYQQTPGQGLQFLFEYFSETQRNKGNFPGRFSGRQFSNSRSEMNVSTLELGDSALYLCASSPEGATGELFFGEGSRLTVL.

This clonotype showed up just a few times. V gene TRBV7-9 combines with J gene TRBJ2-1, with 10 bases matching TRBD2. Losses at the gene ends were 5 bases for V and 8 bases for J; bases not matched to a gene: 15. The CDR3 length is 17 residues. Germline values: CDR1 SEHNR, CDR2 FQNEAQ (reference sequence). The CDR3 loop reads CASSRRTSGLSEDEQFF. The DNA of the CDR3 is TGTGCCAGCAGCCGCCGGACTAGCGGCCTCTCTGAGGATGAGCAGTTCTTC.

The table lists this clonotype with a few counts. The chain has TRBV29-1 and TRBJ2-5; D is unresolved. Germline V lookup: CDR1 SQVTM, CDR2 ANQGSEA. V was clipped by 4 bases and J by 1 base, with 16 bases between them. The length of the CDR3 is 15 residues. The CDR3 sequence: CSVVWHKELQETQYF. The CDR3 bases are TGCAGCGTTGTATGGCATAAGGAGCTCCAAGAGACCCAGTACTTC. Complete variable domain (other parts from reference TRBV29-1 and TRBJ2-5): SAVISQKPSRDICQRGTSLTIQCQVDSQVTMMFWYRQQPGQSLTLIATANQGSEATYESGFVIDKFPISRPNLTFSTLTVSNMSPEDSSIYLCSVVWHKELQETQYFGPGTRLLVL.

The CDR3 sequence is CASSVLLGGTGANVLTF. Here the CDR3 DNA reads TGTGCCAGCAGCGTACTTCTCGGGGGAACTGGGGCCAACGTCCTGACTTTC. The rearrangement joins TRBV7-9 to TRBJ2-6, with D tentatively TRBD2 (6 bases). V gave up 5 bases and J gave up 2 bases, with 16 bases separating them. The germline CDR1 and CDR2 sequences are SEHNR and FQNEAQ (reference sequence). The CDR3 loop spans 17 amino acids.